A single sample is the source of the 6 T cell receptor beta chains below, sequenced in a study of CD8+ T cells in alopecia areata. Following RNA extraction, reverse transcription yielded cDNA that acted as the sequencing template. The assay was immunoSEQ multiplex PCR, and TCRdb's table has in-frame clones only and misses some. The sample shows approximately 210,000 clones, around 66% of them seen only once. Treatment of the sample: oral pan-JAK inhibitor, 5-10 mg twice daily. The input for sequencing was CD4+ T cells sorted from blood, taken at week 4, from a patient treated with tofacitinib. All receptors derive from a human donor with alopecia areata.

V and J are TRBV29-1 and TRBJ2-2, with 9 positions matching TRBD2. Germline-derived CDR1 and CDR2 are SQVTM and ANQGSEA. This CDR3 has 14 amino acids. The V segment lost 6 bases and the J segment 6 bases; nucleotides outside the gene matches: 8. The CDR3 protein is CSVGRAGGPGELFF. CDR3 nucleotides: TGCAGCGTAGGGCGTGCGGGGGGGCCCGGGGAGCTGTTTTTT.

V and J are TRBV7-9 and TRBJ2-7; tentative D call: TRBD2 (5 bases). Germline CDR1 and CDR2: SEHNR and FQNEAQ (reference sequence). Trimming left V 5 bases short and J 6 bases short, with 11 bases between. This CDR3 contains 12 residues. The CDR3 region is CASSPELGEQYF. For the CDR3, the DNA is TGTGCCAGCAGCCCCGAACTAGGCGAGCAGTACTTC.

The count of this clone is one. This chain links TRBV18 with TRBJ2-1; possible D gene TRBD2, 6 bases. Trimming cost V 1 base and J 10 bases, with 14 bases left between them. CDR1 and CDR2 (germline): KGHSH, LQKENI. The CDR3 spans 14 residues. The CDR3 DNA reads TGTGCCAGCTCACCACGGGGGGTTCTGGGCGAGCAGTTCTTC. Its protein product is CASSPRGVLGEQFF.

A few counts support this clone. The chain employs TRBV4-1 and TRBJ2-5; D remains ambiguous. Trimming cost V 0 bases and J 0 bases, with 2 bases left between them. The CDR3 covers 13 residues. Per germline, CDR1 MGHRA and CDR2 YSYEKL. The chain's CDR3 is CASSQDNQETQYF. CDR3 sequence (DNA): TGCGCCAGCAGCCAAGACAACCAAGAGACCCAGTACTTC.

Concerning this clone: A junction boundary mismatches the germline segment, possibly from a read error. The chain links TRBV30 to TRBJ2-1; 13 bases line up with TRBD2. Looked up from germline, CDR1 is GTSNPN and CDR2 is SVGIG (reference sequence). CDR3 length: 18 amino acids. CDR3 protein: CVWSANPFTSGGAEEQFF. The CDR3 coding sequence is TGTGTCTGGAGTGCGAACCCCTTCACTAGCGGGGGGGCCGAAGAGCAGTTCTTC.

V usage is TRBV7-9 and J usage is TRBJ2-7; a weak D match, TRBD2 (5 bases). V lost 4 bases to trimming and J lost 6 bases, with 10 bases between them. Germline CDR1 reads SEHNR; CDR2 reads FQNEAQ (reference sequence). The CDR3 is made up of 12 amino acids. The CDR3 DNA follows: TGTGCCAGCAGCTCTGGACTGCTCGAGCAGTACTTC. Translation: CASSSGLLEQYF.